This T cell receptor (beta chain) was recovered during a study of breast tumors, draining lymph nodes, adjacent tissues. Overall study findings and caveats: The lymph node origin of tumor T cells was framed as consistent with a hypothesis, not demonstrated. Tumor and nontumor repertoires were significantly more similar in luminal-like than in basal-like breast cancer. Findings are consistent with lymph node origin and intratumoral expansion of most tumor T cells. Tumors had less TCR diversity than lymph nodes, more than nontumor tissue.

The lymph nodes were axillary draining lymph nodes from breast cancer patients. The CDR3 is 20 amino acids. Trimming removed 4 bases from V and 13 bases from J, with 35 bases in between. Germline V gene data show CDR1 as LNHDA and CDR2 as SQIVND (reference sequence). TCRdb re-analysed the multiplex PCR reads in MiXCR, keeping a single row per CDR3 protein. The sample holds about 220,000 distinct CDR3 sequences, around 35% seen once. With regard to this clonotype: What it binds is not known.

What was sequenced was axillary lymph node tissue. The chain uses TRBV19 and TRBJ1-6; D call uncertain. This receptor was obtained from a female donor with breast cancer. Some clones in this sample may be carry-over from other donors' samples. CDR3 in DNA: TGTGCCAGTAGTAACCGGGGTACTGCTGGCACAGAAGTACAAGGGATTCCCCTCCACTTT. This gives the protein CASSNRGTAGTEVQGIPLHF.